This TCR beta chain was identified in a study of graft-versus-host responses after intestinal transplantation. Some clones are missing from TCRdb's copy, which holds only in-frame ones; the method was immunoSEQ multiplex PCR. The sample holds over 80,000 clones, just under 95% seen once. Concerning this clone: The antigen is undetermined.

Regarding the study as a whole: Within allografts, high graft-versus-host to host-versus-graft clonal ratios were seen among patients with graft-donor T cell macrochimerism.

The CDR3 extends over 15 amino acids. CDR1 and CDR2 (germline): MRHNA, SNTAGT. The junction had 5 bases not matched to a gene; V was cut back by 0 bases and J by 5 bases. This receptor was taken from a human donor who was the organ donor for an intestinal transplant. The starting material was unstimulated CD8+ T cells sorted from spleen or lymph node cells, obtained before transplant. The chain recombines TRBV6-4 with TRBJ2-7; 9 nucleotides line up with TRBD1. CDR3 sequence (DNA): TGTGCCAGCAGTGACTCGGGACAGGGTTCCCACGAGCAGTACTTC. Translating gives CASSDSGQGSHEQYF.